This TCR beta chain emerged from a study of control samples from healthy donors and cancer patients. Produced via immunoSEQ multiplex PCR; TCRdb's table is partial and in-frame only. The sample contains over 100,000 clones, about 88% of which appear only once. J lost 10 bases, V lost 5 bases, and 7 bases had no gene match. CDR1 WSHSY and CDR2 SAAADI come from the germline V gene. This CDR3 contains 12 residues. This TCR came from a man aged 45-60 years in good health. Sequenced material: blood. The rearrangement joins TRBV10-2 to TRBJ1-2, with 7 bases identical to TRBD1. CDR3 amino acids: CASSKGTVDYTF. As DNA, the CDR3 is TGCGCCAGCAGTAAAGGGACAGTCGACTACACCTTC.